Sequencing of this TCR beta chain was carried out in a study of T cell responses to AZD1222 COVID-19 vaccine. CDR1 and CDR2 from the germline V gene are SNHLY and FYNNEI. Unmatched junction bases numbered 0, after V lost 6 bases and J lost 5 bases. This CDR3 is built from 12 residues. The repertoire was sequenced with immunoSEQ multiplex PCR; TCRdb's copy has only in-frame clones and lacks some. This sample has some 30,000 clones, with under 90% found just once. This sequence originates from an adult who received the AZD1222 COVID-19 vaccine. The genes are TRBV2 and TRBJ2-5, with TRBD1 identical over 10 bases. The source material was peripheral blood, sampled 28 days after the second AZD1222 dose. CDR3 sequence reads: CASRGQGETQYF. As DNA, the CDR3 is TGTGCCAGCAGGGGACAGGGGGAGACCCAGTACTTC.